These 28 T cell receptor beta chains came from one sample sequenced in a study of OX40 agonist ivuxolimab in advanced cancers. Sequencing used immunoSEQ multiplex PCR; TCRdb keeps in-frame clones, though not all of them. The sample includes tens of thousands of clones, roughly 90% of them seen just once. The material sequenced was CD4+ or CD8+ T cells sorted from blood, taken in a trial of the OX40 agonist ivuxolimab. These TCRs come from an adult with an advanced solid tumor such as melanoma, head and neck, liver or kidney cancer.

The chain couples TRBV30 to TRBJ2-6; D is unresolved. CDR1 and CDR2 from the germline V gene are GTSNPN and SVGIG (reference sequence). The CDR3 has 13 amino acids. The V and J ends lost 3 bases and 0 bases respectively, with 3 bases between them. CDR3 protein: CAWRHSGANVLTF. The CDR3 nucleotides are TGTGCCTGGAGACACTCTGGGGCCAACGTCCTGACTTTC.

The J gene is TRBJ2-3, the V gene TRBV18; D possibly corresponds to TRBD2 (5 bases). Germline CDR1 is KGHSH and CDR2 is LQKENI. The CDR3 covers 15 residues. The ends were cut back, 4 bases at V and 1 base at J, with 12 bases in the middle. The CDR3 coding sequence is TGTGCCAGCTCACTTGACGGGGTCGGCACAGATACGCAGTATTTT. Amino acids: CASSLDGVGTDTQYF.

The rearrangement joins TRBV28 to TRBJ1-4; D call uncertain. Germline V lookup: CDR1 MDHEN, CDR2 SYDVKM. Between the trimmed V and J ends, which lost 2 bases and 5 bases, there was a span of 27 bases. The CDR3 consists of 20 residues. CDR3 amino acids: CASSLIGVTGLTEINEKLFF. In nucleotides, the CDR3 is TGTGCCAGCAGTTTAATTGGAGTGACGGGTTTAACGGAAATAAATGAAAAACTGTTTTTT.

The chain links TRBV10-3 to TRBJ1-1; D not certain. Looked up from germline, CDR1 is ENHRY and CDR2 is SYGVKD. This CDR3 has 13 amino acids. Trimming shortened V by 5 bases and J by 4 bases, and 11 bases separated the two germline ends. Written as DNA, the CDR3 is TGTGCCATCAGTCAAGGGTTTCTCACTGAAGCTTTCTTT. Translation gives CAISQGFLTEAFF.

This sequence joins TRBV4-1 and TRBJ2-1; D assignment may be TRBD1 or TRBD2 (5 bases each). The germline V gene has CDR1 MGHRA and CDR2 YSYEKL. The V end was cut by 5 bases, the J end by 5 bases, with 16 bases between. The CDR3 spans 15 residues. This chain's CDR3 is CASSYKDGGNNEQFF. The CDR3 bases are TGCGCCAGCAGCTATAAGGATGGGGGTAACAATGAGCAGTTCTTC.

The chain links TRBV4-1 to TRBJ2-2; a possible D gene is TRBD2 (6 bases). Trimming removed 2 bases from V and 4 bases from J, with 17 bases in between. The CDR3 contains 17 residues. Germline V CDR1 and CDR2: MGHRA, YSYEKL. The CDR3 DNA follows: TGCGCCAGCAGCCAACGTTCGGGAGTAGTAGCCACCGGGGAGCTGTTTTTT. This sequence encodes CASSQRSGVVATGELFF.

This chain joins TRBV2 and TRBJ2-7; 7 nucleotides agree with TRBD1. Losses at the gene ends were 6 bases for V and 0 bases for J; bases not matched to a gene: 2. The germline V gene has CDR1 SNHLY and CDR2 FYNNEI. The length of the CDR3 is 13 residues. The CDR3 DNA reads TGTGCCAGCAGGACAGGGAGCTCCTACGAGCAGTACTTC. It codes for CASRTGSSYEQYF.

V usage is TRBV7-2 and J usage is TRBJ2-3, with 10 bases matching TRBD1. The CDR3 covers 16 residues. CDR1 and CDR2 from the germline V gene are SGHTA and FQGNSA. Germline trimming cut 5 bases from V and 3 bases from J; bases unmatched to any gene: 8. CDR3 residues: CASSIGQGGWTDTQYF. CDR3 DNA: TGTGCCAGCAGCATAGGACAGGGGGGATGGACAGATACGCAGTATTTT.

The V gene is TRBV7-2, the J gene TRBJ1-6, with no clear D. The CDR3 has 16 residues. V shed 6 bases and J shed 9 bases, with 21 bases lying between them. The germline V gene encodes CDR1 SGHTA and CDR2 FQGNSA. CDR3 nucleotides: TGTGCCAGCAGTGCTACCGGAAAACGGCTCAGTTCACCCCTCCACTTT. Residues: CASSATGKRLSSPLHF.

The rearrangement joins TRBV6-5 to TRBJ2-1; 12 bases agree with TRBD2. The V segment lost 3 bases and the J segment 7 bases; nucleotides outside the gene matches: 7. The CDR3 length is 16 residues. Germline V gene data show CDR1 as MNHEY and CDR2 as SVGAGI. DNA for the CDR3: TGTGCCAGCAGTTATCCCGGGACTAGCGGGTTAAATGAGCAGTTCTTC. It translates to CASSYPGTSGLNEQFF.

V and J are TRBV11-1 and TRBJ2-2; D is undetermined. Germline V gives CDR1 SGHAT, CDR2 FQDESV (reference sequence). Trimming left V 2 bases short and J 3 bases short, with 7 bases between. The CDR3 sequence is 14 residues long. CDR3 amino acids: CASSLRADTGELFF. The CDR3, as DNA: TGTGCCAGCAGCTTAAGGGCAGACACCGGGGAGCTGTTTTTT. The full variable domain, in which reference TRBV11-1 and TRBJ2-2 provide the parts outside the CDR3, is EAEVAQSPRYKITEKSQAVAFWCDPISGHATLYWYRQILGQGPELLVQFQDESVVDDSQLPKDRFSAERLKGVDSTLKIQPAELGDSAMYLCASSLRADTGELFFGEGSRLTVL.

CDR3: CASRDRGFSTDTQYF. The CDR3 DNA reads as TGTGCCAGTAGGGACAGGGGGTTCAGCACAGATACGCAGTATTTT. The J gene is TRBJ2-3, the V gene TRBV19, with 10 nucleotides matching TRBD1. CDR3 length: 15 residues. Germline values: CDR1 LNHDA, CDR2 SQIVND (reference sequence). V shed 6 bases and J 0 bases; nucleotides not matched to a gene: 3. Looking up the rest from reference TRBV19 and TRBJ2-3 gives the full variable domain: DGGITQSPKYLFRKEGQNVTLSCEQNLNHDAMYWYRQDPGQGLRLIYYSQIVNDFQKGDIAEGYSVSREKKESFPLTVTSAQKNPTAFYLCASRDRGFSTDTQYFGPGTRLTVL.

The gene calls are TRBV5-6 and TRBJ2-7, with D uncertain. V gave up 2 bases and J gave up 2 bases, with 11 bases separating them. Germline values: CDR1 SGHDT, CDR2 YYEEEE. The CDR3 runs to 14 residues. The CDR3, as DNA: TGTGCCAGCAGCTTCTCCGGGTCCCCCTACGAGCAGTACTTC. It codes for CASSFSGSPYEQYF.

The CDR3 DNA is TGTGCCAGCTCACCAGGACAGGGGGCTGAAGCTTTCTTT. Translation: CASSPGQGAEAFF. The V call is TRBV18, the J call TRBJ1-1, with 10 positions matching TRBD1. Trimming took 2 bases from V and 6 from J; bases not matched to a gene: 0. The CDR3 spans 13 residues. Germline CDR1 and CDR2: KGHSH and LQKENI.

The chain uses TRBV30 and TRBJ2-1; perhaps TRBD2 as D (6 bases). Germline V gene data show CDR1 as GTSNPN and CDR2 as SVGIG (reference sequence). The CDR3 loop spans 11 amino acids. Trimming took off 2 bases at V and 13 bases at J, with 12 bases between the two ends. As DNA, the CDR3 is TGTGCCTGGAGTCCGGGAGCGGTTCAGTTCTTC. Its protein is CAWSPGAVQFF.

This chain uses TRBV2 with TRBJ1-4, with TRBD1 matching over 8 bases. This CDR3 is 15 amino acids long. The J segment lost 2 bases and the V segment lost 6 bases, leaving 5 bases of the junction unmatched. Germline V gene lookup returns CDR1 SNHLY and CDR2 FYNNEI. The CDR3 DNA reads as TGTGCCAGCAGGCAAAGACAGGGGACTAATGAAAAACTGTTTTTT. Translating gives CASRQRQGTNEKLFF.

The V and J genes are TRBV27 and TRBJ2-1, with 15 positions matching TRBD2. The CDR3 contains 15 residues. V was clipped by 5 bases and J by 9 bases; unmatched bases: 5. CDR1 and CDR2 from the germline V gene are MNHEY and SMNVEV (reference sequence). CDR3: CASSPWTSGRGEQFF. In DNA form, the CDR3 reads TGTGCCAGCAGTCCCTGGACTAGCGGGAGGGGTGAGCAGTTCTTC.

The rearrangement links TRBV27 to TRBJ1-2; D gene uncertain. V was pared by 0 bases and J by 4 bases, with 6 bases between. Germline loops: CDR1 MNHEY, CDR2 SMNVEV (reference sequence). This CDR3 spans 13 amino acids. The CDR3 DNA reads TGTGCCAGCAGTTTATCGGGGTCCTATGGCTACACCTTC. Its translation is CASSLSGSYGYTF.

This CDR3 is CASSPPDRERGTQYF. The DNA of the CDR3 is TGTGCCAGCTCACCGCCGGACAGGGAGAGAGGTACGCAGTATTTT. The rearrangement joins TRBV18 to TRBJ2-3; 8 nucleotides agree with TRBD1. Germline V gene sequence: CDR1 KGHSH, CDR2 LQKENI. The CDR3 has 15 residues. The junction had 10 bases not matched to a gene; V was cut back by 3 bases and J by 8 bases.

Here the CDR3 DNA reads TGTGCCAGCTCACCCGAGCGTGAGCAGTTCTTC. Residues: CASSPEREQFF. The genes are TRBV18 and TRBJ2-1; D unresolved. This CDR3 region has 11 residues. CDR1 is KGHSH and CDR2 is LQKENI in the germline V gene. With 3 bases removed from V and 9 bases from J, the gap between germline ends came to 6 bases.

The J gene is TRBJ1-5, the V gene TRBV9; D unclear. Germline V lookup: CDR1 SGDLS, CDR2 YYNGEE. Trimming took off 5 bases at V and 2 bases at J, with 17 bases between the two ends. The CDR3 sequence is 16 residues long. CDR3 in DNA: TGTGCCAGCAGGGTCTCCGTCAATCAGGGCAATCAGCCCCAGCATTTT. Its translation: CASRVSVNQGNQPQHF.

The chain carries TRBV13 and TRBJ2-2, with a possible D match to TRBD2 (6 bases). The CDR3 has 14 residues. Trimming removed 6 bases from V and 5 bases from J, with 13 bases in between. In germline, CDR1 is PRHDT, CDR2 FYEKMQ (reference sequence). CDR3: CASRWGEVTGELFF. The DNA for the CDR3 is TGTGCCAGCAGATGGGGGGAGGTAACCGGGGAGCTGTTTTTT.

The genes are TRBV2 and TRBJ2-2; D may be TRBD1 or TRBD2 (7 bases each). Germline lookup yields CDR1 SNHLY and CDR2 FYNNEI. CDR3 length equals 14 residues. Deletions cut 4 bases from V and 5 bases from J, with 11 bases between. CDR3 DNA sequence: TGTGCCAGCAGTGGACAGGGAGGGACCGGGGAGCTGTTTTTT. Its translation is CASSGQGGTGELFF.

V usage is TRBV9 and J usage is TRBJ1-5; D gene ambiguous. This CDR3 is 14 amino acids long. Trimming took off 3 bases at V and 5 bases at J, with 12 bases between the two ends. Germline V gives CDR1 SGDLS, CDR2 YYNGEE. CDR3 nucleotides: TGTGCCAGCAGCGGATCGAACGGATATCAGCCCCAGCATTTT. It encodes CASSGSNGYQPQHF.

The J gene is TRBJ2-1, the V gene TRBV7-2, with 8 bases identical to TRBD2. Losses at the gene ends were 2 bases for V and 2 bases for J; bases not matched to a gene: 2. CDR1 and CDR2 from the germline V gene are SGHTA and FQGNSA. The CDR3 loop spans 15 amino acids. The CDR3 nucleotides read TGTGCCAGCAGCTTAATAGCGGGGACCTACAATGAGCAGTTCTTC. As protein: CASSLIAGTYNEQFF.

The chain carries TRBV30 and TRBJ2-2; D is possibly TRBD2 (6 bases). V gave up 3 bases and J gave up 3 bases, with 17 bases separating them. Per germline, CDR1 GTSNPN and CDR2 SVGIG (reference sequence). This CDR3 is 16 amino acids long. The CDR3 nucleotides read TGTGCCTGGAGAGCCGGGAGTAGGCGATACACCGGGGAGCTGTTTTTT. Residues: CAWRAGSRRYTGELFF.

J is TRBJ2-3 and V is TRBV19; the D gene is possibly TRBD1 (6 bases). Trimming took 3 bases from V and 0 from J, leaving 10 bases between them. CDR3 length equals 15 residues. Germline V gene sequence: CDR1 LNHDA, CDR2 SQIVND (reference sequence). CDR3 loop: CASSIWQGSTDTQYF. CDR3 nucleotides: TGTGCCAGTAGTATCTGGCAGGGGAGCACAGATACGCAGTATTTT.

The V call is TRBV19, the J call TRBJ2-7; TRBD1 matches 8 bases. V lost 2 bases to trimming and J lost 0 bases; unmatched junction nucleotides: 3. CDR3 length: 15 residues. Germline V gives CDR1 LNHDA, CDR2 SQIVND (reference sequence). The CDR3: CASSIKDRGSYEQYF. CDR3 nucleotide sequence: TGTGCCAGTAGTATAAAAGACAGGGGCTCCTACGAGCAGTACTTC.